The rows below give T cell receptor beta chains drawn from one sample of a study of tissue T cells after allogeneic stem cell transplantation. Method: immunoSEQ multiplex PCR; TCRdb's copy keeps in-frame clones and lacks some. Among some 6,000 clones listed, around 80% were seen once. Sequences were derived from blood, sampled before transplantation. These receptors were collected from a man aged 35 to 69 who later had graft-versus-host disease after an allogeneic stem cell transplant. Each CDR3 is given with its conserved first and last residue. Fields, in order: J gene, D gene, clone size, V gene, CDR3 DNA, CDR3 protein. The D gene is left open where the match is weak. Size values are once, few and many counts, or a class for expanded clones, and some rows have none.

TRBJ1-5	NA	few	TRBV28	TGTGCCAGCAGTTTGGGCGGGGAATATCAGCCCCAGCATTTT	CASSLGGEYQPQHF
TRBJ2-1	NA	NA	TRBV11-2	TGTGCCAGCAGCTCCCGGGGTTGGGGGGTGTACAATGAGCAGTTCTTC	CASSSRGWGVYNEQFF
TRBJ2-7	NA	NA	TRBV28	TGTGCCAGCAGTTTAGACGAGCAGTACTTC	CASSLDEQYF
TRBJ1-2	NA	NA	TRBV6-1	TGTGCCAGCAGTGAATACGGGGCCGGCTACACCTTC	CASSEYGAGYTF
TRBJ1-2	TRBD1	NA	TRBV5-1	TGCGCCAGCAGCTTGGCCGGAGAGGGGGCGTATGGCTACACCTTC	CASSLAGEGAYGYTF
TRBJ2-7	TRBD2	NA	TRBV28	TGTGCCAGCAGTTCCAGCCTAGCGGACTCCTACGAGCAGTACTTC	CASSSSLADSYEQYF
TRBJ2-7	NA	NA	TRBV27	TGTGCCAGCAGTTTAGGCAGGGGCGAGCAGTACTTC	CASSLGRGEQYF
TRBJ2-1	NA	large	TRBV9	TGTGCCAGCAGCGTAGGGGGGGACACTGAGCAGTTCTTC	CASSVGGDTEQFF
TRBJ1-3	NA	NA	TRBV9	TGTGCCAGCAGCGGCCCACCTGGAAACACCATATATTTT	CASSGPPGNTIYF
TRBJ1-2	NA	NA	TRBV28	TGTGCCAGCAGGCGACAGTCCCTGGACGGCTACACCTTC	CASRRQSLDGYTF
TRBJ2-1	TRBD2	NA	TRBV5-4	TGTGCCAGCAGCTCAGCTGGACTAGCGGGATCCTACAATGAGCAGTTCTTC	CASSSAGLAGSYNEQFF
TRBJ2-1	NA	once	TRBV6-5	TGTGCCAGCACCTCCAGAGTCTACAATGAGCAGTTCTTC	CASTSRVYNEQFF
TRBJ2-7	NA	NA	TRBV27	TGTGCCAGCAGTTTGAGATTCGAGATCTCCTACGAGCAGTACTTC	CASSLRFEISYEQYF
TRBJ2-2	TRBD1	NA	TRBV11-3	TGTGCCAGCAGCTTACGGACAGGGGGGAACGGGGAGCTGTTTTTT	CASSLRTGGNGELFF
TRBJ1-5	NA	NA	TRBV24-1	TGTGCCACCAGTGCGCTGGGGGATCAGCCCCAGCATTTT	CATSALGDQPQHF
TRBJ2-1	NA	once	TRBV14	TGTGCCAGCAGCCATGTACTAGTCGCTGAGCAGTTCTTC	CASSHVLVAEQFF
TRBJ1-5	NA	NA	TRBV24-1	TGTGCCACCAGTGAAAGAGGGGCGGGCGCGCCCCAGCATTTT	CATSERGAGAPQHF
TRBJ2-3	TRBD1	NA	TRBV10-1	TGCGCCAGCAGCACACCGGGGACAGGGATCGGTGCGCAGTATTTT	CASSTPGTGIGAQYF
TRBJ1-2	TRBD1	few	TRBV7-9	TGTGCCAGCAGCTGGACAGGGGACTATGGCTACACCTTC	CASSWTGDYGYTF
TRBJ2-2	NA	NA	TRBV16	TGTGCCAGCAGCCTAAACAGGTTGACCGGGGAGCTGTTTTTT	CASSLNRLTGELFF
TRBJ1-3	TRBD1	NA	TRBV15	TGTGCCACCAGCAGAGAGATACCACCGGGACAGGGGGCGGTTCGGGACACCATATATTTT	CATSREIPPGQGAVRDTIYF
TRBJ2-7	TRBD2	once	TRBV9	TGTGCCAGCAGCCGCGCTAGCGGGGGCCCCTACGAGCAGTACTTC	CASSRASGGPYEQYF